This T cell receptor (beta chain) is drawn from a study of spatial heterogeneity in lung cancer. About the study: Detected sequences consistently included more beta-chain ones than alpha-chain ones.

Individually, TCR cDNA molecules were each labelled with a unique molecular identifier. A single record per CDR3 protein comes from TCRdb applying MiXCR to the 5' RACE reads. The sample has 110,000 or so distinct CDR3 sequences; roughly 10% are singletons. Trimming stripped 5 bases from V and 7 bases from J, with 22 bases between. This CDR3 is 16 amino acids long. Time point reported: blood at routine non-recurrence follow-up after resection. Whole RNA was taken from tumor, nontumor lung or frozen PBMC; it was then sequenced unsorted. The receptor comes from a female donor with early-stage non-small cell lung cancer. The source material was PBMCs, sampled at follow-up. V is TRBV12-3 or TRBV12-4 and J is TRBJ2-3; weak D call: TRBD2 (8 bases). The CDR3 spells CASSPLTGGGTNTQYF. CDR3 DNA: TGTGCCAGCAGTCCCCTCACGGGAGGGGGCACGAATACGCAGTATTTT.